The clone carrying this T cell receptor beta chain was counted only a few times. As yet, its antigen is unknown. Carried by the TCR beta cDNA libraries were unique molecular identifiers. TCRdb independently ran MiXCR on the PCR reads; one entry per CDR3 protein. The sample holds fewer than 550,000 distinct CDR3 sequences, roughly 34% seen once. This specimen comes from a study of post-analysis software for immune sequencing data. Study conclusions and caveats: In patients, five or six TRBV segments were more frequent than in controls, with TRBV5-6, TRBV5-1 and TRBV20-1 among them. Patients with multiple sclerosis recorded significantly lower normalized Chao1 diversity than controls, the study found.

The CDR3 is made up of 16 amino acids. V shed 6 bases and J shed 2 bases, with 14 bases lying between them. This clonotype was obtained from a girl under 18 with multiple sclerosis. The sample consisted of blood. The chain couples TRBV12-3 or TRBV12-4 to TRBJ2-6; D ambiguous. Written as DNA, the CDR3 is TGTGCCAGCAGACACCGCCTCCAGCCTGGGGCCAACGTCCTGACTTTC. Its translation is CASRHRLQPGANVLTF.